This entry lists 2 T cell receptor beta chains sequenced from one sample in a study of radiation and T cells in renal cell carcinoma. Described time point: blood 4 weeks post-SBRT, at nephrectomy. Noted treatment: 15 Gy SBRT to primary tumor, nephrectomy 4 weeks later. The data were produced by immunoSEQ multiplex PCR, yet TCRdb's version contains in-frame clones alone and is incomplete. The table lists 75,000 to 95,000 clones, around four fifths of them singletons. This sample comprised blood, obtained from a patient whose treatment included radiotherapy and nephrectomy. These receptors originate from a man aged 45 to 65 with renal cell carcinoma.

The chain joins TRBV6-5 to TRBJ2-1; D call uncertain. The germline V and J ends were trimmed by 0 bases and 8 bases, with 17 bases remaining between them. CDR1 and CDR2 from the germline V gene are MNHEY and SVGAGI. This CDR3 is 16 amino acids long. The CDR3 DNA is TGTGCCAGCAGTTACTCCGGTATCTCCTATGGTTATGAGCAGTTCTTC. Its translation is CASSYSGISYGYEQFF.

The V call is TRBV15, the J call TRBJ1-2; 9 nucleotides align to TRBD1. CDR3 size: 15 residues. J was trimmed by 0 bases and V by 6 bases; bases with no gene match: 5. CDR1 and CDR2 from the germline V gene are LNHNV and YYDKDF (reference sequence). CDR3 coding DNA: TGTGCCACCAGGGAACGGACAGGGGCTAACTATGGCTACACCTTC. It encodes CATRERTGANYGYTF.